Shown below are 3 T cell receptor beta chains from a single sample sequenced in a study of B cell selection in AIRE deficiency. This table comes from immunoSEQ multiplex PCR, and its TCRdb copy is limited to in-frame clones, with some not included. The table includes roughly 14,000 clones, more than 85% detected once. Sorted regulatory T cells were CD4-positive, CD25-high and CD127-low or negative. Sequenced material: Tregs sorted from PBMCs. The origin of the receptors is a human donor with AIRE deficiency.

The CDR3 sequence is CASSHEAGSGRSEQFF. The CDR3 DNA reads TGCGCCAGCAGCCATGAAGCGGGAAGCGGACGCAGTGAGCAGTTCTTC. The gene calls are TRBV4-3 and TRBJ2-1, with 7 nucleotides matching TRBD2. The CDR3 has 16 amino acids. Unmatched junction bases numbered 14, after V lost 3 bases and J lost 9 bases. Germline V gives CDR1 LGHNA, CDR2 YSLEER.

V is TRBV30 and J is TRBJ1-2; D is ambiguous. The CDR3 totals 11 residues. V dropped 4 bases and J dropped 4 bases, with 7 bases sitting between them. Germline values: CDR1 GTSNPN, CDR2 SVGIG (reference sequence). CDR3 sequence (DNA): TGTGCCTGGAAGTTTACCTATGGCTACACCTTC. It codes for CAWKFTYGYTF.

This chain connects TRBV6-5 to TRBJ1-2; D not resolved. CDR1 and CDR2 from the germline V gene are MNHEY and SVGAGI. This CDR3 is 12 amino acids long. V was pared by 6 bases and J by 4 bases, with 9 bases between. CDR3 nucleotide sequence: TGTGCCAGCAGCTCCGGGCTCTATGGCTACACCTTC. It translates to CASSSGLYGYTF.